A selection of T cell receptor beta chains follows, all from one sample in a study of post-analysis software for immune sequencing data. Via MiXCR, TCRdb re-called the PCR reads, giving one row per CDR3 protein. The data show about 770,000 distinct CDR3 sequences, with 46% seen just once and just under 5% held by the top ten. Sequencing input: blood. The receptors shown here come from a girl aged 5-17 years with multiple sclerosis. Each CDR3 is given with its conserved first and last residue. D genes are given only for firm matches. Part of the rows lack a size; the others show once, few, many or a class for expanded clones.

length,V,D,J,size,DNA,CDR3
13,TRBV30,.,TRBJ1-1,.,TGTGCCTGCGAATACTCGGGCGGCACTGAAGCTTTCTTT,CACEYSGGTEAFF
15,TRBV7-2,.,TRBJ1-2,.,TGTGCCAGCAGCCTCGGTCCAGGGCGGGACTATGGCTACACCTTC,CASSLGPGRDYGYTF
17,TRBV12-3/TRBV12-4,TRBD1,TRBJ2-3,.,TGTGCCAGCAGACCACCCTTCCGCAGGGGGATGACAGATACGCAGTATTTT,CASRPPFRRGMTDTQYF
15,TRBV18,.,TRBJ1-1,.,TGTGCCAGCTCACCAAACGAGCTTTTGAACACTGAAGCTTTCTTT,CASSPNELLNTEAFF
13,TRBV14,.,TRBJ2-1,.,TGTGCCAGCAGCCAAGAAGCCAGCGCTGAGCAGTTCTTC,CASSQEASAEQFF
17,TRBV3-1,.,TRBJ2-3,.,TGTGCCAGCAGCCAAGATGGCGCGGGACCGCACACAGATACGCAGTATTTT,CASSQDGAGPHTDTQYF
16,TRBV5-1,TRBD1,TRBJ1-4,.,TGCGCCAGCAGCATCAATTCGGGACAGGGGAATGAAAAACTGTTTTTT,CASSINSGQGNEKLFF
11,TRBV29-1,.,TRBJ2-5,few,TGCAGCGTTGAGATCCAAGAGACCCAGTACTTC,CSVEIQETQYF
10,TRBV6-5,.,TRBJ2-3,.,TGTGCCAGCAAAGACCCTCGCGAGTATTTT,CASKDPREYF
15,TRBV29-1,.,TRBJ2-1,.,TGCAGCGTAGACACAGGAGTAAGGTCCTACAATGAGCAGTTCTTC,CSVDTGVRSYNEQFF
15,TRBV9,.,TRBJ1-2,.,TGTGCCAGCACCCCCAGCGGAGGAAATAACTATGGCTACACCTTC,CASTPSGGNNYGYTF
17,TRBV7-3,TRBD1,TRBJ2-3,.,TGTGCCAGCAGCCTGGGACAGGGGAAGGGGAACACAGATACGCAGTATTTT,CASSLGQGKGNTDTQYF
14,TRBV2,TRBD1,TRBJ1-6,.,TGTGCCAGCAGTCGAGACAGGGGGCATTCACCCCTCCACTTT,CASSRDRGHSPLHF
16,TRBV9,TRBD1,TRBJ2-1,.,TGTGCCAGCAGCGCCACCGGGACAGAAGGATCTGACGAGCAGTTCTTC,CASSATGTEGSDEQFF
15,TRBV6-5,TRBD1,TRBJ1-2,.,TGTGCCAGCAGTTACCGTAGGACAGGGGACTATGGCTACACCTTC,CASSYRRTGDYGYTF
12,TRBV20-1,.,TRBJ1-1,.,TGCAGTGCTAGACCCTTTACGAAGGAAGCTTTCTTT,CSARPFTKEAFF
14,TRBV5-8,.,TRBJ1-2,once,TGTGCCAGCAGCTTGGTGTACACCAACTATGGCTACACCTTC,CASSLVYTNYGYTF
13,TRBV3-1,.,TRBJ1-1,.,TGTGCCAGCAGCAACACAGAGAACACTGAAGCTTTCTTT,CASSNTENTEAFF
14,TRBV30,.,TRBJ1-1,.,TGTGCCTGGAGTGTTCTAGGAGTTAACACTGAAGCTTTCTTT,CAWSVLGVNTEAFF
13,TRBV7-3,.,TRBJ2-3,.,TGTGCCAGCAGCTCAGGACCCACAGATACGCAGTATTTT,CASSSGPTDTQYF
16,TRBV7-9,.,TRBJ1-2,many,TGTGCCAGCAGCTCCCCCGGCGGGGGTGGTAGCTATGGCTACACCTTC,CASSSPGGGGSYGYTF
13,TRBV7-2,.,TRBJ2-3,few,TGTGCCATCACCAACCGAGTCTGGGATACGCAGTATTTT,CAITNRVWDTQYF